This paragraph covers one T cell receptor beta chain sequence. What this receptor recognizes is not known. Base qualities are missing; no much larger clone stands one base away. The cohort was made up of under 800 healthy bone marrow donors. Cohort members were all nominally healthy when sampled, although unrecorded immune exposures were likely present. The donor was CMV seronegative and was included in the group of 352 seronegative cohort members. Every donor gave a peripheral blood sample, and the peripheral blood mononuclear cells from that sample were used for TCR beta sequencing. Genomic DNA extraction from the blood cell samples was performed with the Qiagen DNeasy Blood Extraction Kit. The CDR3 spans 20 residues, from the cysteine through the phenylalanine. Left in the record is the CDR3 DNA by itself, 60 bases read in frame from the first base. The CDR1 and CDR2 encoded by the germline V gene (reference sequence) are MNHEY and SMNVEV. Unmatched junction bases come to 20, with V trimmed by 2 bases and J by 6 bases.

This record comes from a study of cytomegalovirus exposure and HLA in healthy donors (dated by TCRdb to about 2017). Regarding the study in general: According to an earlier analysis of a few hundred of the donors, 150 million to 200 million T cells yielded roughly 110 million unique TCR beta sequences and approximately 300 Gb of sequence data. Approximately 330 gigabases of sequencing data and around 88 million unique TCR sequences made up an early release that covered 640 HLA-typed donors. Of the 300 to 450 genotyped donors, less than 85% were placed in the genetic ancestry cluster associated with self-reported Caucasian donors. The study aimed to test whether signatures of past pathogen exposure could be identified by cataloging public T cell receptors. Using immunosequencing, the study profiled T cell repertoires from 666 subjects and related those repertoires to cytomegalovirus serostatus. In addition to the first cohort of hundreds of subjects, a separate validation cohort of about 120 different subjects was used. To predict cytomegalovirus infection status, the study brought together high-throughput TCR immunosequencing, statistical association of individual TCRs with disease status, and machine learning. A later analysis re-analyzed previously published TCR beta repertoires from roughly 600 donors and added high-resolution HLA genotyping to study TCR occurrence patterns. The later analysis used no new phenotypic data to find candidate immune exposures, relying instead on TCR beta sequences and their occurrence across donors. An earlier analysis of fewer than 700 of the donors applied high-throughput TCR beta sequencing to assess whether each TCR beta V gene segment acted as functional or pseudogenic. Donor age, sex, ethnicity and CMV serostatus were collected together with the repertoire data. A later genetic analysis used genome-wide SNP genotypes for about 65% of the roughly 700 donors, treating that subset as a discovery cohort. Every discovery cohort repertoire had been produced on one sequencing platform. HLA typing covered class I and class II loci at four-digit resolution. Typing coverage differed by locus: A, B, C, DRB1 and DQB1 were typed in about 629-640 donors, DQA1 in around 500, DPA1 in some 570, and DPB1 in 400 to 480. Four or five DR-DQ haplotypes were handled as single units for association and clustering, since linkage in the cohort was strong. Among over 350 genotyped donors of the cohort, an average of roughly 240,000 unique TCR beta nucleotide sequences were sequenced per donor, roughly 18% of them non-productive. The full study reports these points: While some public TCRs were present in many individuals, most TCR sequences turned up only very rarely across donors. Over 15 rarely observed V segments, including chromosome 9 orphons, were excluded from the earlier analysis of approximately 500 of the donors because counts were too low. Some IMGT-functional V segments, including TRBV6-2 and TRBV6-3, could not be distinguished by the 87-base-pair reads and were therefore excluded. The authors suggested that the approach could potentially be extended to other disease states and immunological phenotypes. In a later analysis, 15,000 to 20,000 TCR beta sequences were associated with specific HLA alleles at a false discovery rate of 0.05. In an earlier analysis of some 640 of the donors, most TCR beta V segments were observed in productive rearrangements about 87% or about 30% of the time, broadly matching IMGT annotations. In a later analysis, HLA-associated TCR beta chains were found to be more clonally expanded and to have lower generation probabilities than equally common non-associated chains. The presence/absence analyses assumed that sequencing depth was roughly uniform across donors, and that assumption may not be true. Linkage disequilibrium might explain the correlated functional status among segregating V segments, but an unknown experimental factor could not be excluded. Immune exposure information for the cohort was limited to CMV serostatus. In this cohort, only TCR beta chains were sequenced, and detectable features were limited by the absence of alpha or paired-chain data. Strong co-occurrence of HLA alleles, especially DR and DQ, made assigning TCR associations to individual alleles difficult. A further reported finding was that TCR beta sequences accurately predicted the HLA-A and HLA-B alleles for most subjects in the first cohort. A later analysis found that most CMV-associated TCR beta chains appeared HLA-restricted, with HLA associations seemingly driven largely by CMV exposure. The classifier was reported to diagnose cytomegalovirus status with high specificity and sensitivity in both the original cohort and the validation cohort. The study listed 150 to 200 TCR beta chains as associated with cytomegalovirus. In vitro tests confirmed that a few of the cytomegalovirus-associated TCR beta chains recognize cytomegalovirus antigens. A later analysis reported that several top co-occurrence clusters appeared linked to parvovirus B19, influenza, CMV and Epstein-Barr virus. A group of highly shared sequence variants was considered likely to be a technical artifact of the sequencing pipeline. Compared with the approximately 600-donor mean, donors in an Asian-associated ancestry cluster had fewer N-insertions in productive TCRs, according to a later genetic analysis. A later analysis found that TCR association rates varied across HLA loci, with DRB1 alleles showing the most associated TCRs and HLA-C alleles the fewest. V-gene and J-gene trimming of TCR beta chains was associated with a missense DCLRE1C variant in a later genetic analysis, and the association was replicated in an independent cohort. Because some donors lacked HLA typing at each locus, the association tests relied only on the typed subset.

Libraries were constructed by the immunoSEQ multiplex PCR assay. The multiplex PCR relied on a mix of 60 forward primers for TCR Vbeta segments and 13 reverse primers for TCR Jbeta segments. A multiplex PCR assay on genomic DNA amplified the CDR3 region of rearranged TCR beta genes. On the Illumina HiSeq System, the amplified TCR beta libraries were sequenced as 87-base-pair reads. The authors' analysis ran thus. In a later analysis, roughly 80 million unique TCR beta chains were counted across the roughly 700 repertoires, and approximately 11 million of these chains were shared by at least two donors. A nearest-neighbor algorithm error-corrected the raw reads and collapsed the reads into unique sequences, merging closely related sequences to remove PCR and sequencing errors. To assign V, D and J gene segments, CDR3 sequences were aligned to IMGT reference sequences. For a sequence to be retained, at least a six-nucleotide match to both a V gene segment and a J gene segment was required. Rearrangements were classified as productive when the CDR3 lacked stop codons and remained in frame with V and J, and all other rearrangements were classified as non-productive. Following IMGT convention, CDR3 was defined as the stretch from the second conserved V-encoded cysteine to the conserved J-encoded phenylalanine. In an earlier analysis of more than 550 of the donors, sequences lacking an unambiguous match to a single V gene segment were excluded. An earlier analysis of 587 of the donors classified V segments as functional when productive rearrangements were above 56.7% and as segregating when the standard deviation between donors was above 5%. A statistical classification framework was built for diagnosing cytomegalovirus status from the catalog of TCR beta chain sequences. V and J gene assignment, in a later analysis, came from comparing TCR nucleotide sequences with IMGT/GENE-DB human TR gene sequences. The TCRdist pipeline was used in a later analysis to assign CDR3 sequences and most-parsimonious VDJ recombination scenarios. In a later analysis, each TCR beta chain was defined by its CDR3 amino acid sequence together with its V-gene family, and reads lacking a unique V-gene family were excluded. In a later analysis, 500 to 650 highly shared, low-generation-probability nucleotide sequences were removed to address suspected cross-contamination and a sequencing artifact. For each public chain, a later analysis derived a clonal expansion index from normalized ranks of inferred template counts within each repertoire. A later analysis computed generation probabilities with a VDJ recombination model fitted to out-of-frame rearrangements, and checked the results against IGoR. In a later analysis, hypergeometric tests were used to score TCR-TCR, TCR-HLA and TCR-CMV co-occurrence, with a repertoire-size bias correction applied to TCR pairs. In a later analysis, false discovery rates were estimated by permuting HLA or CMV assignments 20 times. A later analysis grouped co-occurring TCRs with DBSCAN, adding TCRdist sequence similarity when clustering within HLA-allele-positive subsets. Repertoires with fewer than 30,000 or more than 120,000 public chains were left out of co-occurrence clustering, as were several repertoires with anomalous nucleotide sharing. In TCRdb, the immuneACCESS table is reduced to in-frame sequences with V and J assigned. These tables do not hold every clone; where another copy was compared, an unresolved V gene accounts for under half, and the others remain unexplained. The V and J calls and the clone size are those of that table, but D and trimming were determined from the DNA. The sample table records some 180,000 clones; about 83% of these occur just once. The ten most abundant clones make up less than 3.5% of the sample.

Sequences were obtained from PBMCs. The source is a female donor in good health and CMV-seronegative. The chain uses TRBV27 and TRBJ2-2; 8 bases in the junction line up with TRBD2. CDR3 region: CASSLRGHRTSQATPGELFF. The DNA sequence reads TGTGCCAGCAGTTTAAGGGGACACCGGACTAGCCAAGCGACACCCGGGGAGCTGTTTTTT.